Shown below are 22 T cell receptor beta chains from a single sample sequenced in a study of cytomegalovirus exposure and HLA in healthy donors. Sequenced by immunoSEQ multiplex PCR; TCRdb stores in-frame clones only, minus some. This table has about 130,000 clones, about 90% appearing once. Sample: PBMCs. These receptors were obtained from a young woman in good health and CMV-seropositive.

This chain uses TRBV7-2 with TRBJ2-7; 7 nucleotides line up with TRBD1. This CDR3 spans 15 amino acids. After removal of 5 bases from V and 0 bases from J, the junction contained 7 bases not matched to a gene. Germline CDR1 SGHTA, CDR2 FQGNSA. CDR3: CASSLPGQSSYEQYF. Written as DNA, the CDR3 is TGTGCCAGCAGCCTCCCGGGACAGAGCTCCTACGAGCAGTACTTC.

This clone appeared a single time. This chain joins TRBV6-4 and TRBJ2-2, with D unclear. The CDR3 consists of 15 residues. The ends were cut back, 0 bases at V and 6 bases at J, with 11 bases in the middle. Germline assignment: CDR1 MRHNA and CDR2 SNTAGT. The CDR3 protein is CASSDSGEESGELFF. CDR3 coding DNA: TGTGCCAGCAGTGACTCTGGAGAGGAGTCCGGGGAGCTGTTTTTT.

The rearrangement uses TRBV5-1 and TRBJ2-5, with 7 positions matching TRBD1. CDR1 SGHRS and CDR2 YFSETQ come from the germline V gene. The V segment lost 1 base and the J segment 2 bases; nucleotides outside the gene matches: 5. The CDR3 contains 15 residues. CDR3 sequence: CASSLNAGGQETQYF. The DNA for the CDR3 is TGCGCCAGCAGCTTGAACGCAGGGGGACAAGAGACCCAGTACTTC. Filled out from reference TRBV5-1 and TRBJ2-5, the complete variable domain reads KAGVTQTPRYLIKTRGQQVTLSCSPISGHRSVSWYQQTPGQGLQFLFEYFSETQRNKGNFPGRFSGRQFSNSRSEMNVSTLELGDSALYLCASSLNAGGQETQYFGPGTRLLVL.

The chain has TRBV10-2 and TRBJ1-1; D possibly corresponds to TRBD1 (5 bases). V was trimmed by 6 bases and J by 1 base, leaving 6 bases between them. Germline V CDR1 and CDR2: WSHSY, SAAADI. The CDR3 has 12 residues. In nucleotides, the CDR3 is TGCGCCAGCAGAGGACAGAACACTGAAGCTTTCTTT. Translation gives CASRGQNTEAFF.

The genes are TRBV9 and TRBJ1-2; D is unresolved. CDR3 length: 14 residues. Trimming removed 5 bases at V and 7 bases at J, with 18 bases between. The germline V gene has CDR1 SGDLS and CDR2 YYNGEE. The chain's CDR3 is CASSNEVRSGGYTF. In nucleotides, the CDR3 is TGTGCCAGCAGTAACGAAGTACGGTCGGGTGGCTACACCTTC.

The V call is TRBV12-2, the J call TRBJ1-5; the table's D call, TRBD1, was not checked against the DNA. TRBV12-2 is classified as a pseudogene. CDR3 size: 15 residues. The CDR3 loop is CASRLIQGLGQPQHF. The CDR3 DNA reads TGTGCAAGTCGCTTAATCCAGGGTTTGGGGCAGCCCCAGCATTTT.

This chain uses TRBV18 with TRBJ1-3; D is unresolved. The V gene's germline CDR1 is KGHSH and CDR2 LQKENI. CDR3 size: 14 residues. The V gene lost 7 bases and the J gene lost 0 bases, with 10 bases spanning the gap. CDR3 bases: TGTGCCAGCTGCTCCAGAAACTCTGGAAACACCATATATTTT. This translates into CASCSRNSGNTIYF. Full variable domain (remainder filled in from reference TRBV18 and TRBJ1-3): NAGVMQNPRHLVRRRGQEARLRCSPMKGHSHVYWYRQLPEEGLKFMVYLQKENIIDESGMPKERFSAEFPKEGPSILRIQQVVRGDSAAYFCASCSRNSGNTIYFGEGSWLTVV.

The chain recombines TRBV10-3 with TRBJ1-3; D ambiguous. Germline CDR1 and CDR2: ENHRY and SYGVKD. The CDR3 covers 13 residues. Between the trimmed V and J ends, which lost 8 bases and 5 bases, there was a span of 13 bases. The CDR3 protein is CAIGSGGRNTIYF. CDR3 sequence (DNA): TGTGCCATCGGATCGGGAGGGAGAAACACCATATATTTT.

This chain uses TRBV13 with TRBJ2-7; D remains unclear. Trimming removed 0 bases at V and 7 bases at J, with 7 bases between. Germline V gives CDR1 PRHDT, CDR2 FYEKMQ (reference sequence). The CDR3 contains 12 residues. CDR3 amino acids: CASSLGVHEQYF. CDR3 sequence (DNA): TGTGCCAGCAGCTTAGGTGTTCATGAGCAGTACTTC.

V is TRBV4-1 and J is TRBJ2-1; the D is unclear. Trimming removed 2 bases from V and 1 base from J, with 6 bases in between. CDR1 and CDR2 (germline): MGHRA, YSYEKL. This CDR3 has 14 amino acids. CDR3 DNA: TGCGCCAGCAGCCAACCCGGGTCCTACAATGAGCAGTTCTTC. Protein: CASSQPGSYNEQFF.

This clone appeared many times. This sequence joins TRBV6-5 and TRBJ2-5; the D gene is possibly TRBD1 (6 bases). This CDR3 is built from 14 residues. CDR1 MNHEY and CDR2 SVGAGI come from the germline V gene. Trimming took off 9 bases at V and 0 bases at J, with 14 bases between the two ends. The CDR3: CASQQGPNQETQYF. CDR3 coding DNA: TGTGCCAGTCAACAGGGACCCAACCAAGAGACCCAGTACTTC.

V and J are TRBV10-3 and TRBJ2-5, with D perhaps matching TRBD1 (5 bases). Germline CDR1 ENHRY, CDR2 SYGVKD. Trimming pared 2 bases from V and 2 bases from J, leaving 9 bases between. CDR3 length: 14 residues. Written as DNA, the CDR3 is TGTGCCATCAGTGAGGGGGCAGCACAAGAGACCCAGTACTTC. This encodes CAISEGAAQETQYF.

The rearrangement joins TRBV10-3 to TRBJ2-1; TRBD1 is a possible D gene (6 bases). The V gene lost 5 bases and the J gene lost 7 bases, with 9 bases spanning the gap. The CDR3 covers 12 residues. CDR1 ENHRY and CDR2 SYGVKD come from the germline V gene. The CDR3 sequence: CAISRGLNEQFF. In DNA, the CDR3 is TGTGCCATCAGTAGGGGGTTGAATGAGCAGTTCTTC.

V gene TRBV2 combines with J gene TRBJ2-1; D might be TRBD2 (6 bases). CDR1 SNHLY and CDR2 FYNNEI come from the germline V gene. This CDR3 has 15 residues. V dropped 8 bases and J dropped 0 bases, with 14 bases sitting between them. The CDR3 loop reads CASGRSASSYNEQFF. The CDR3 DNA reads TGTGCCAGCGGGAGGAGCGCAAGCTCCTACAATGAGCAGTTCTTC.

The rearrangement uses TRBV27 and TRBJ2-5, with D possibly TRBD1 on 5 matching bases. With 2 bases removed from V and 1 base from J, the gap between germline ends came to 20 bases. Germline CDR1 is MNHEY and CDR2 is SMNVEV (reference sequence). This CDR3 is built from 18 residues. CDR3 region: CASSLVGQPSTFQETQYF. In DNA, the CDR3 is TGTGCCAGCAGTTTAGTGGGGCAGCCGAGTACTTTCCAAGAGACCCAGTACTTC.

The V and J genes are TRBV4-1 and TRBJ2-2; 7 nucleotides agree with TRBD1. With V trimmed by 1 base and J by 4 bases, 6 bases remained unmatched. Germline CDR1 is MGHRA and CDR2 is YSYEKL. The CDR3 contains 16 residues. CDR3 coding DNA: TGCGCCAGCAGCCAAGGACAGGGTATCCTCACCGGGGAGCTGTTTTTT. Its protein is CASSQGQGILTGELFF.

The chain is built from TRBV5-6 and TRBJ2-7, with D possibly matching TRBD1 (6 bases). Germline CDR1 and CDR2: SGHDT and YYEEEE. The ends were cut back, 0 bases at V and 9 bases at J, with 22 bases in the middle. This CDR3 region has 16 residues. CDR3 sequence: CASSLVADRPWAAQYF. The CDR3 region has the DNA TGTGCCAGCAGCTTGGTAGCTGACAGGCCCTGGGCCGCGCAGTACTTC.

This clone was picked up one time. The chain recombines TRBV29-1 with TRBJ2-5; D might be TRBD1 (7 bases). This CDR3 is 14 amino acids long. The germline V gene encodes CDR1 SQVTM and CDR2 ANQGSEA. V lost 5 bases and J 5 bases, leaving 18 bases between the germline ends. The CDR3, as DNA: TGCAGCGTTTTCCCCAGGGGGGCAGGGGAGACCCAGTACTTC. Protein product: CSVFPRGAGETQYF.

CDR3 nucleotide sequence: TGTGCCAGCAGCTTTGGTGGTCCGGGTGGCACTGAAGCTTTCTTT. This sequence encodes CASSFGGPGGTEAFF. This chain connects TRBV5-4 to TRBJ1-1; D unclear. V lost 2 bases, J lost 4 bases, and 15 bases lay in between. The CDR3 is 15 residues long. Germline lookup yields CDR1 SGHNT and CDR2 YYREEE (reference sequence).

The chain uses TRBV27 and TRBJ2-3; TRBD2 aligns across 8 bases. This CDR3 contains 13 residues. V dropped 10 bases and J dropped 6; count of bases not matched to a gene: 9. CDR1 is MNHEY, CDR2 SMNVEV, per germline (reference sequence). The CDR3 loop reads CATSGGGGDTQYF. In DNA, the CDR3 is TGTGCCACCTCGGGGGGGGGAGGCGATACGCAGTATTTT.

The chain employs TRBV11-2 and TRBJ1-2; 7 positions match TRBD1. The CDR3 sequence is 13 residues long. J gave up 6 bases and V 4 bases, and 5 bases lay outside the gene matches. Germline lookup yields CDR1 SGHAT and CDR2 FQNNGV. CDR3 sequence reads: CASSSDRFHGYTF. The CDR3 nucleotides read TGTGCCAGCAGCTCGGACAGGTTCCATGGCTACACCTTC.

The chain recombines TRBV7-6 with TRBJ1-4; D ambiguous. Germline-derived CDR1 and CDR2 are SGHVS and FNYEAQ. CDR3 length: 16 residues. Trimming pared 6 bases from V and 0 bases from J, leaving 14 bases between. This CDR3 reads CASSLKTGATNEKLFF. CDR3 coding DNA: TGTGCCAGCAGTTTAAAGACGGGAGCAACTAATGAAAAACTGTTTTTT.